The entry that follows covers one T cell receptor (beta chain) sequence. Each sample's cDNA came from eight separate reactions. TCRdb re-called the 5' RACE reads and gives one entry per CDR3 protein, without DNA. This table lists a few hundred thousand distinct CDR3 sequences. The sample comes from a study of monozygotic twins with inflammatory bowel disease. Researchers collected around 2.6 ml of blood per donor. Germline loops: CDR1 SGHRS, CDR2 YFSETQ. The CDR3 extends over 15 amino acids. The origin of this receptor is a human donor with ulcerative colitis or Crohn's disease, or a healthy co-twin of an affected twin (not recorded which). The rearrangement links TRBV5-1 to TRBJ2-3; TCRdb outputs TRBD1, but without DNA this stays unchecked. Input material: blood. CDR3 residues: CASSSPGVSTDTQYF. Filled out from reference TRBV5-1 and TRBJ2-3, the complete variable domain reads KAGVTQTPRYLIKTRGQQVTLSCSPISGHRSVSWYQQTPGQGLQFLFEYFSETQRNKGNFPGRFSGRQFSNSRSEMNVSTLELGDSALYLCASSSPGVSTDTQYFGPGTRLTVL.